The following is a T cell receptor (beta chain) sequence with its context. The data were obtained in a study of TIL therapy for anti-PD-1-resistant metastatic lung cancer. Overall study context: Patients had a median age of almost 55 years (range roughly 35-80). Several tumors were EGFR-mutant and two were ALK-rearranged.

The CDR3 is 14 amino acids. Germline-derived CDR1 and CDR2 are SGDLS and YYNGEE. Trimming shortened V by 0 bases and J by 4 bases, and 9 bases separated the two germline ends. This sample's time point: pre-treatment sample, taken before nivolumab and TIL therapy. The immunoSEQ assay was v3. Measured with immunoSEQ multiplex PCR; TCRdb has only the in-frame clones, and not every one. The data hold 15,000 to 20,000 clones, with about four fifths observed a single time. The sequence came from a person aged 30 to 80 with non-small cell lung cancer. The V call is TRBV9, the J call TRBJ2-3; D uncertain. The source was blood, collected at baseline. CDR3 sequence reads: CASSVDPPPDTQYF. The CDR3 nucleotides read TGTGCCAGCAGCGTAGATCCCCCCCCAGATACGCAGTATTTT.